The 2 T cell receptor beta chains listed next were all sequenced from one sample in a study of blood T cell repertoires in COVID-19. Measured with immunoSEQ multiplex PCR; TCRdb has only the in-frame clones, and not every one. The sample includes 250,000 or so clones, over 75% of them seen just once. Sequencing was done on a sample of PBMCs or T cells enriched from blood (not recorded which). The source is a woman aged 40 to 49 who had been exposed to COVID-19.

The V gene is TRBV2, the J gene TRBJ1-4; 10 bases are shared with TRBD1. Germline V gene lookup returns CDR1 SNHLY and CDR2 FYNNEI. Trimming cost V 5 bases and J 10 bases; bases outside gene matches: 7. This CDR3 is 14 amino acids long. CDR3 residues: CASSPGTGDRKLFF. CDR3 bases: TGTGCCAGCAGTCCCGGGACAGGGGATAGAAAACTGTTTTTT.

The chain is built from TRBV5-4 and TRBJ1-2; TRBD1 agrees at 7 bases. This CDR3 is built from 14 residues. Per germline, CDR1 SGHNT and CDR2 YYREEE (reference sequence). V shed 0 bases and J 4 bases; nucleotides not matched to a gene: 3. CDR3 loop: CASSLVGTAYGYTF. The CDR3 DNA sequence: TGTGCCAGCAGCTTGGTTGGGACAGCCTATGGCTACACCTTC. The full variable domain, rest sourced from reference TRBV5-4 and TRBJ1-2, is ETGVTQSPTHLIKTRGQQVTLRCSSQSGHNTVSWYQQALGQGPQFIFQYYREEENGRGNFPPRFSGLQFPNYSSELNVNALELDDSALYLCASSLVGTAYGYTFGSGTRLTVV.